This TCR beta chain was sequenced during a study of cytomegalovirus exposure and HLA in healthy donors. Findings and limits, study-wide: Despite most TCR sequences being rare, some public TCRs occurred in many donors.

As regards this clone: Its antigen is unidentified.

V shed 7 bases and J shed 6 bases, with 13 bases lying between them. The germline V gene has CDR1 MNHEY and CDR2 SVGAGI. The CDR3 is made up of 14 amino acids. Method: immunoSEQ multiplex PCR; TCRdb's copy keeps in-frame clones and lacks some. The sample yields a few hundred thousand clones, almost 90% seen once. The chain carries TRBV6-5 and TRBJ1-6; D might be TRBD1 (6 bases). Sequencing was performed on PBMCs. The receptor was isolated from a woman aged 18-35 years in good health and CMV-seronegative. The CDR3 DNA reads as TGTGCCAGCACTCTCAGGACAGCTAATTCACCCCTCCACTTT. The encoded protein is CASTLRTANSPLHF.